The rows below give T cell receptor beta chains drawn from one sample of a study of CD8+ T cells in alopecia areata. The protocol was immunoSEQ multiplex PCR, while the TCRdb copy is restricted to in-frame clones and leaves out a portion. The table lists some 180,000 clones, about 55% of them singletons. This material consisted of CD8+ T cells sorted from blood, taken at week 24, from a patient treated with tofacitinib. The origin of the receptors is a human donor with alopecia areata. Both conserved end residues are part of each CDR3.

CDR3aa,v_gene,j_gene
CSVWTASYEQYF,TRBV29-1,TRBJ2-7
CASTLTDSSGANVLTF,TRBV9,TRBJ2-6
CASSSTQVPLNEQFF,TRBV5-6,TRBJ2-1
CASSQVDRDNEQYF,TRBV4-3,TRBJ2-7
CASGPPWGEGSNQPQHF,TRBV12-5,TRBJ1-5
CASSPNRPDTQYF,TRBV18,TRBJ2-3
CASSESAGGYGNTIYF,TRBV10-2,TRBJ1-3
CASSLGTDLRADTQYF,TRBV5-1,TRBJ2-3
CASSPGTGGAVYGYTF,TRBV5-6,TRBJ1-2
CASSQEGRTYEQYF,TRBV7-8,TRBJ2-7
CSAETGGDYGYTF,TRBV29-1,TRBJ1-2
CASSNTGQAEAFF,TRBV7-9,TRBJ1-1
CASSPRDFAETQYF,TRBV9,TRBJ2-5
CSVVSGAGVYF,TRBV29-1,TRBJ2-7
CASSSRTGPDIQYF,TRBV7-9,TRBJ2-4
CASSLVATEAFF,TRBV5-6,TRBJ1-1
CASSISGTGRYGYTF,TRBV7-2,TRBJ1-2
CASSPEPGRAYEQYF,TRBV14,TRBJ2-7
CASSPRLDGNTEAFF,TRBV11-2,TRBJ1-1
CAWSHGTGHYEQYF,TRBV30,TRBJ2-7
CASSQDPGGGAGDEQYF,TRBV4-1,TRBJ2-7
CASSLSGGYYEQYF,TRBV5-6,TRBJ2-7
CATRQWVTGELFF,TRBV19,TRBJ2-2
CSVEVFYEQYF,TRBV29-1,TRBJ2-7
CASSQELLRAAQEPQHF,TRBV4-1,TRBJ1-5
CASSIVLGADTQYF,TRBV19,TRBJ2-3
CATGGRFSTDTQYF,TRBV7-9,TRBJ2-3
CASSQDLNSPLHF,TRBV4-1,TRBJ1-6
CASSPGLEGIQETQYF,TRBV2,TRBJ2-5
CASSLVPPYNSPLHF,TRBV7-2,TRBJ1-6
CASSPPPGLAGDYEQYF,TRBV27,TRBJ2-7
CASSMGQRAEQYF,TRBV27,TRBJ2-7
CASSLVELWRTEAFF,TRBV7-9,TRBJ1-1
CASSYGGQSYGYTF,TRBV6-5,TRBJ1-2
CASSYEGNYGYTF,TRBV6-5,TRBJ1-2
CASSLETTEAFF,TRBV7-9,TRBJ1-1
CASSSPSGLDLQETQYF,TRBV7-2,TRBJ2-5
CASSSDTYEQYF,TRBV5-1,TRBJ2-7
CASSQDRGGGETQYF,TRBV11-2,TRBJ2-5
CASSTQGGLTEAFF,TRBV25-1,TRBJ1-1
CAWLEGENTEAFF,TRBV30,TRBJ1-1
CASSPSGQGHIYGYTF,TRBV6-6,TRBJ1-2
CASSQDSSGSDTQYF,TRBV4-3,TRBJ2-3
CAISGRETYNEQFF,TRBV10-3,TRBJ2-1
CASSEVGNIQYF,TRBV28,TRBJ2-4
CASTAPLAGLIEQFF,TRBV13,TRBJ2-1
CASSPIFGGYTQYF,TRBV7-8,TRBJ2-3
CSVESGTNYGYTF,TRBV29-1,TRBJ1-2
CSVEDRGVQYF,TRBV29-1,TRBJ2-5
CASSQGVGVSEAFF,TRBV5-6,TRBJ1-1
CAISESIGTSGTTDTQYF,TRBV10-3,TRBJ2-3
CASTPGTGELFF,TRBV9,TRBJ2-2
CASSTSGQDVEAFF,TRBV9,TRBJ1-1
CASSERGNSYNEQFF,TRBV10-2,TRBJ2-1
CASSLGPANSYEQYF,TRBV7-9,TRBJ2-7